The clone carrying this TCR beta chain was seen repeatedly, ten times or more. This sample is part of a study of T cells in Graves' hyperthyroidism and ophthalmopathy. Hyperthyroidism was newly diagnosed in patients aged 18 to 65 (duration under 2 months). Exclusion of a patient resulted from uncontrolled infection, other autoimmune disease, pregnancy or lactation. This sample holds PBMCs from 8.5 to 10 ml fresh peripheral blood. V was pared by 7 bases and J by 0 bases, with 11 bases between. The CDR3 spans 14 residues. There were TCR beta CDR3 regions amplified from RNA transcripts. HTBI primers drove first-round RT-PCR of the TCR CDR3. In TCRdb, the multiplex PCR reads were re-called with MiXCR into one record per CDR3 protein. The table includes some 380,000 distinct CDR3 sequences, roughly 13% detected once.

Source material: blood. This chain links TRBV12-3 or TRBV12-4 with TRBJ2-3; D possibly corresponds to TRBD1 (5 bases). The sequence derives from a man aged 30 to 45 with Graves' hyperthyroidism that later progressed to Graves' ophthalmopathy. Written as DNA, the CDR3 is TGTGCCAGCACCAAAACAGGTAGCACAGATACGCAGTATTTT. It codes for CASTKTGSTDTQYF.